This T cell receptor beta chain was sequenced during a study of OX40 agonist ivuxolimab in advanced cancers. Study observations and caveats: Among T cells, CD8+ cells averaged more expanded clones than CD4+ cells.

As to this clone: Its matching antigen is unknown.

This table comes from immunoSEQ multiplex PCR, and its TCRdb copy is limited to in-frame clones, with some not included. The table includes roughly 60,000 clones, around 90% detected once. The CDR3 contains 14 residues. Per germline, CDR1 LNHDA and CDR2 SQIVND (reference sequence). Trimming removed 8 bases from V and 1 base from J, with 15 bases in between. Patients were excluded for autoimmune disease history or systemic immunosuppression. The receptor's source is an adult with an advanced solid tumor such as melanoma, head and neck, liver or kidney cancer. The source material was CD4+ or CD8+ T cells sorted from blood, sampled in a trial of the OX40 agonist ivuxolimab. The rearrangement links TRBV19 to TRBJ2-7, with D tentatively TRBD1 (5 bases). The CDR3 nucleotides read TGTGCCAGTTCCGACAGTCACACTTCCTACGAGCAGTACTTC. Its protein product is CASSDSHTSYEQYF. The full variable domain, completed using reference TRBV19 and TRBJ2-7, is DGGITQSPKYLFRKEGQNVTLSCEQNLNHDAMYWYRQDPGQGLRLIYYSQIVNDFQKGDIAEGYSVSREKKESFPLTVTSAQKNPTAFYLCASSDSHTSYEQYFGPGTRLTVT.